A single sample gave rise to the 4 T cell receptor beta chains below, sequenced in a study of blood T cell repertoires in COVID-19. Only in-frame clones appear in the TCRdb table, and some are missing; sequencing was by immunoSEQ multiplex PCR. Found here are 200,000 or so clones, about 79% of them singletons; the top ten hold around 2.4%. The sequenced sample consisted of peripheral blood. These receptors were collected from a man in his forties who had recovered from COVID-19.

The chain employs TRBV3-1 (or the pseudogene TRBV3-2) and TRBJ2-7; TRBD1 aligns across 9 bases. Germline CDR1 LGHDT, CDR2 YNNKEL (reference sequence). J lost 6 bases, V lost 4 bases, and 10 bases had no gene match. The CDR3 length is 15 residues. The CDR3 nucleotides read TGTGCCAGCAGCCTCGCGGACAGGGGCAAGTTCGAGCAGTACTTC. This codes for CASSLADRGKFEQYF.

This clone appeared once. V gene TRBV9 combines with J gene TRBJ2-3; tentative D call: TRBD1 (5 bases). This CDR3 is 15 amino acids long. Germline CDR1 reads SGDLS; CDR2 reads YYNGEE. V gave up 0 bases and J gave up 1 base, with 9 bases separating them. The CDR3 loop reads CASSVAPTGTDTQYF. CDR3 DNA sequence: TGTGCCAGCAGCGTAGCTCCGACAGGCACAGATACGCAGTATTTT.

The chain recombines TRBV15 with TRBJ1-2, with no clear D. The CDR3 loop spans 14 amino acids. Germline assignment: CDR1 LNHNV and CDR2 YYDKDF (reference sequence). The V and J ends lost 0 bases and 4 bases respectively, with 9 bases between them. This CDR3 is CATSRDSQSYGYTF. CDR3 bases: TGTGCCACCAGCAGAGATAGCCAGAGCTATGGCTACACCTTC.

The J gene is TRBJ1-1, the V gene TRBV19; no definite D call. Trimming pared 7 bases from V and 3 bases from J, leaving 15 bases between. From germline, CDR1 is LNHDA and CDR2 SQIVND (reference sequence). The CDR3 has 14 residues. CDR3 sequence (DNA): TGTGCCAGTACCACGGTCCGGGGTCACACTGAAGCTTTCTTT. Its translation: CASTTVRGHTEAFF. The whole variable domain, remainder taken from reference TRBV19 and TRBJ1-1, is DGGITQSPKYLFRKEGQNVTLSCEQNLNHDAMYWYRQDPGQGLRLIYYSQIVNDFQKGDIAEGYSVSREKKESFPLTVTSAQKNPTAFYLCASTTVRGHTEAFFGQGTRLTVV.